This TCR beta chain was sequenced during a study of cytomegalovirus exposure and HLA in healthy donors. Study outcomes and limitations: DRB1 showed the most TCR associations and HLA-C the fewest in a later analysis, as rates varied by HLA locus.

The study ran its PCR with 60 Vbeta and 13 Jbeta primers. The data were produced by immunoSEQ multiplex PCR, yet TCRdb's version contains in-frame clones alone and is incomplete. Here the sample spans some 87,000 clones, under 80% being singletons. This clone occurred once. Its specificity is not known. The CDR3 has 14 amino acids. Looked up from germline, CDR1 is SGHVS and CDR2 is FNYEAQ. With 5 bases clipped from V and 3 bases from J, the junction kept 4 bases outside the gene matches. The receptor comes from a man aged 18 to 29 in good health and CMV-seropositive. The chain uses TRBV7-6 and TRBJ1-3, with 7 positions matching TRBD1. The sequenced material came from PBMCs. CDR3 region: CASSTRDSGNTIYF. The CDR3 region has the DNA TGTGCCAGCAGCACTCGGGACAGTGGAAACACCATATATTTT.